These T cell receptor beta chains were read from a single sample in a study of OX40 agonist ivuxolimab in advanced cancers. The repertoire was sequenced with immunoSEQ multiplex PCR; TCRdb's copy has only in-frame clones and lacks some. The table includes 85,000 to 100,000 clones, approximately 94% detected once. Sequenced material: CD4+ or CD8+ T cells sorted from blood, taken in a trial of the OX40 agonist ivuxolimab. The receptors were gathered from an adult with an advanced solid tumor such as melanoma, head and neck, liver or kidney cancer. Both conserved end residues are part of each CDR3. D genes are given only for firm matches. The size of a clone is reported for some rows only, either as once, few or many, or as a class for expanded clones.

>-|-|TRBV11-2|TRBJ2-1
TGTGCCAGCAGCTTAGACAGGGGCTCCTACAATGAGCAGTTCTTC
CASSLDRGSYNEQFF
>-|-|TRBV6-6|TRBJ1-1
TGTGCCAGCAGTTACGGCGGGAACACTGAAGCTTTCTTT
CASSYGGNTEAFF
>-|-|TRBV5-1|TRBJ1-4
TGCGCCAGCAGCTTGGTGGGCTCCACAGTTGGTGAAAAACTGTTTTTT
CASSLVGSTVGEKLFF
>TRBD1|-|TRBV11-3|TRBJ2-1
TGTGCCAGCAGCCCGCACAGGGGATACAATGAGCAGTTCTTC
CASSPHRGYNEQFF
>-|-|TRBV6-1|TRBJ2-1
TGTGCCAGCAGTGAAGGGGCCCATAGGGGCAATGAGCAGTTCTTC
CASSEGAHRGNEQFF
>-|-|TRBV7-2|TRBJ2-5
TGTGCCAGCAGCTTAGTGTGGGGGGAGACCCAGTACTTC
CASSLVWGETQYF
>TRBD1|-|TRBV18|TRBJ1-1
TGTGCCAGCTCACCACCGAGTGGGACAGCGAACACTGAAGCTTTCTTT
CASSPPSGTANTEAFF
>-|once|TRBV5-4|TRBJ2-3
TGTGCCAGCAGCTTCACCCCCCGGGGAGATACGCAGTATTTT
CASSFTPRGDTQYF
>-|-|TRBV7-6|TRBJ2-2
TGTGCCAGCAGCTTAGGCACGAACACCGGGGAGCTGTTTTTT
CASSLGTNTGELFF
>-|-|TRBV7-9|TRBJ2-2
TGTGCCAGCAGCTTAGTGGCGCTAGCTGGTACCGGGGAGCTGTTTTTT
CASSLVALAGTGELFF
>-|-|TRBV12-5|TRBJ2-7
TGTGCTAGTGCGGGCCGGAACTCCTACGAGCAGTACTTC
CASAGRNSYEQYF
>TRBD1|-|TRBV7-9|TRBJ1-4
TGTGCCAGCAGCCTCCGAGGGGGCGGGGGTGAAAAACTGTTTTTT
CASSLRGGGGEKLFF
>-|once|TRBV19|TRBJ1-1
TGTGCCAGTAGTATAGATGGGCGACCTGCAGCTTTCTTT
CASSIDGRPAAFF
>-|-|TRBV28|TRBJ1-4
TGTGCCAGCAGTTTTGGACAGAGTCGAGAAAAACTGTTTTTT
CASSFGQSREKLFF
>-|-|TRBV19|TRBJ2-4
TGTGCCAGTAGGCTTGACGGACTAGCCAAAAACATTCAGTACTTC
CASRLDGLAKNIQYF
>TRBD1|-|TRBV19|TRBJ1-6
TGTGCCAGTAGTACCGGCGGACAGGGGGCATACTTTTCACCCCTCCACTTT
CASSTGGQGAYFSPLHF
>-|-|TRBV5-1|TRBJ2-5
TGCGCCAGCAGCTTGGGTTGGGGCCAAGAGACCCAGTACTTC
CASSLGWGQETQYF
>-|-|TRBV4-2|TRBJ1-3
TGTGCCAGCAGCCAAGATCTGAGGGGTACGGACACCATATATTTT
CASSQDLRGTDTIYF
>-|-|TRBV28|TRBJ1-4
TGTGCCAGCCTGGACGATGATAATGAAAAACTGTTTTTT
CASLDDDNEKLFF
>-|-|TRBV7-9|TRBJ2-7
TGTGCCAGCAGCCCGCGGACGGGAATTTTGGGGGAGCAGTACTTC
CASSPRTGILGEQYF
>-|-|TRBV18|TRBJ1-4
TGTGCCAGCTCACCGCAAGGTTATGCTAATGAAAAACTGTTTTTT
CASSPQGYANEKLFF
>-|-|TRBV2|TRBJ1-2
TGTGCCAGCAGCGGGGATTACTATGGCTACACCTTC
CASSGDYYGYTF
>-|-|TRBV27|TRBJ1-4
TGTGCCAGCAGTCCGGGGGTTGGTGCAACTAATGAAAAACTGTTTTTT
CASSPGVGATNEKLFF
>TRBD2|-|TRBV2|TRBJ2-7
TGTGCCAGCAGTCCTCCCGGCGGGAGAGGCTACGAGCAGTACTTC
CASSPPGGRGYEQYF
>-|-|TRBV6-6|TRBJ1-1
TGTGCCAGCAGTTACGGGCAGGGGCGGTCGACTGAAGCTTTCTTT
CASSYGQGRSTEAFF
>-|-|TRBV6-5|TRBJ1-1
TGTGCCAGCAGTTACAGGGATAGGGTCTACACTGAAGCTTTCTTT
CASSYRDRVYTEAFF
>-|-|TRBV28|TRBJ1-1
TGTGCCAGCGAGGAAGGAAGGAACACTGAAGCTTTCTTT
CASEEGRNTEAFF
>TRBD1|-|TRBV7-9|TRBJ1-5
TGTGCCAGCAGCTTAGGGGACAGGGAGGCTGATCAGCCCCAGCATTTT
CASSLGDREADQPQHF
>-|-|TRBV18|TRBJ2-6
TGTGCCAGCTCACCACCGTGGGAGGGGGCCAACGTCCTGACTTTC
CASSPPWEGANVLTF
>TRBD1|-|TRBV11-2|TRBJ1-5
TGTGCCAGCAGCCGGGACAGGGGATTGAATCAGCCCCAGCATTTT
CASSRDRGLNQPQHF
>-|-|TRBV28|TRBJ2-5
TGTGCCAGCCGGGGAGTAGAGACCCAGTACTTC
CASRGVETQYF
>-|-|TRBV12-5|TRBJ2-7
TGTGCTAGTGGTTCCTGGACATCCGGGGAGCAGTACTTC
CASGSWTSGEQYF
>TRBD1|-|TRBV6-6|TRBJ1-2
TGTGCCAGCTCCAAACCACGGGACAGGGAGGGGTATGGCTACACCTTC
CASSKPRDREGYGYTF
>TRBD1|-|TRBV5-4|TRBJ2-4
TGTGCCAGCAGCTCCGGGACAGAAAAAAACATTCAGTACTTC
CASSSGTEKNIQYF
>-|-|TRBV29-1|TRBJ2-7
TGCAGCGCCCGACTCGACTACGAGCAGTACTTC
CSARLDYEQYF
>-|once|TRBV5-3|TRBJ1-4
TGTGCCAGAAGCCCTTGCTTACGAAGGAATGAAAAACTGTTTTTT
CARSPCLRRNEKLFF
>TRBD1|-|TRBV9|TRBJ1-2
TGTGCCAGCACCCCCCAAGGGACAGACAGTGGCTACACCTTC
CASTPQGTDSGYTF
>-|-|TRBV30|TRBJ2-6
TGTGCCTGGAAGGGTGGGGCCAACGTCCTGACTTTC
CAWKGGANVLTF
>TRBD2|-|TRBV13|TRBJ2-4
TGTGCCAGCAGCCCGCGGGGGGGTGGAGCCTCCCAAAACATTCAGTACTTC
CASSPRGGGASQNIQYF
>-|-|TRBV6-4|TRBJ1-1
TGTGCCAGCAGTTACCAGGATCCGAACACTGAAGCTTTCTTT
CASSYQDPNTEAFF
>TRBD1|-|TRBV7-9|TRBJ1-5
TGTGCCAGGCAGGGGGGTGGCAATCAGCCCCAGCATTTT
CARQGGGNQPQHF
>-|-|TRBV2|TRBJ1-1
TGTGCCAGCGGTAGGGAGGGGAACACTGAAGCTTTCTTT
CASGREGNTEAFF
>TRBD1|-|TRBV9|TRBJ2-3
TGTGCCAGCAGCGCGAGGGGACAGTACACAGATACGCAGTATTTT
CASSARGQYTDTQYF
>-|-|TRBV6-5|TRBJ2-7
TGTGCCAGCACCTCACTAAGTGCGCGTGAGCAGTACTTC
CASTSLSAREQYF
>TRBD1|once|TRBV7-2|TRBJ2-5
TGTGCCAGCAGCCCTATCGGGCAACAGGGGTTAGAGACCCAGTACTTC
CASSPIGQQGLETQYF
>-|-|TRBV19|TRBJ1-1
TGTGCCAGTAGTATGGAGGGAGTCCTGAGTTTCGAAGCTTTCTTT
CASSMEGVLSFEAFF
>TRBD1|-|TRBV19|TRBJ2-5
TGTGCCAGTAGTATTGGACAGGGGACCGGGCAGACCCAGTACTTC
CASSIGQGTGQTQYF
>-|-|TRBV10-3|TRBJ1-5
TGTGCCATCAGTGAGCGGGGGGCTCATAGCAATCAGCCCCAGCATTTT
CAISERGAHSNQPQHF
>-|-|TRBV6-5|TRBJ2-7
TGTGCCAGCAGTTACTCGATCCAGGGGGAGCAGTACTTC
CASSYSIQGEQYF
>-|-|TRBV6-1|TRBJ2-5
TGTGCCAGCACCCGACGTATCCAAGAGACCCAGTACTTC
CASTRRIQETQYF
>TRBD2|-|TRBV9|TRBJ2-1
TGTGCCAGCAGCGTCGGACTAGCGGGGGGGCTCAATGAGCAGTTCTTC
CASSVGLAGGLNEQFF
>-|-|TRBV2|TRBJ2-7
TGTGCCAGCCGGGACTTCTCCTACGAGCAGTACTTC
CASRDFSYEQYF
>TRBD1|-|TRBV5-1|TRBJ2-7
TGCGCCAGCAGCTGGGGAACCGGGACAGCCTTCTACGAGCAGTACTTC
CASSWGTGTAFYEQYF
>TRBD1|-|TRBV19|TRBJ1-2
TGTGCCAGTAGTATAATGGACAGGGAGGCCTATGGCTACACCTTC
CASSIMDREAYGYTF
>-|-|TRBV10-1|TRBJ2-5
TGCGCCAGCAGTGACGGGGGGCTAGGGGAGACCCAGTACTTC
CASSDGGLGETQYF
>-|-|TRBV30|TRBJ2-5
TGTGCCTGGAAAGAGGGGGAGAGACAAGAGACCCAGTACTTC
CAWKEGERQETQYF
>-|-|TRBV27|TRBJ2-7
TGTGCCAGCAGTTTGTGGAGGGGGCCACATGACTCCTACGAGCAGTACTTC
CASSLWRGPHDSYEQYF